The 15 T cell receptor beta chains reported below all come from one sample, sequenced in a study of blood T cell repertoires in COVID-19. Libraries were prepared by immunoSEQ multiplex PCR; TCRdb keeps only in-frame clonotypes and omits some of them. The data show roughly 300,000 clones, with almost 85% seen just once and around 7.8% held by the top ten. Sequenced input: peripheral blood. These TCRs come from a human donor in a cohort sampled during active COVID-19.

The chain employs TRBV3-1 (or the pseudogene TRBV3-2) and TRBJ1-2; D is perhaps TRBD1 (5 bases). CDR1 and CDR2 (germline): LGHDT, YNNKEL (reference sequence). The CDR3 consists of 11 residues. V dropped 4 bases and J dropped 10 bases, with 10 bases sitting between them. CDR3 sequence (DNA): TGTGCCAGCAGCCTGGGGCGGGACTACACCTTC. Encoded protein: CASSLGRDYTF.

About this clone itself: The junction differs from germline at one of its ends, possibly a read error. This sequence joins TRBV14 and TRBJ1-6; TRBD1 might be the D (5 bases). Germline V gives CDR1 SGHDN, CDR2 FVKESK. The CDR3 is 13 residues long. The CDR3 here is CASSEDWGSPLHF. The CDR3 DNA reads TGTGCCAGCAGCGAAGATTGGGGCTCACCCCTCCACTTT.

This rearrangement joins TRBV10-1 to TRBJ2-2; D gene ambiguous. V was trimmed by 6 bases and J by 7 bases, leaving 15 bases between them. The CDR3 is 14 residues long. Germline CDR1 is WNHNN and CDR2 is SYGVQD (reference sequence). The CDR3 DNA is TGCGCCAGCAGAGCCGAAGTGTTTGGCGGGGAGCTGTTTTTT. This codes for CASRAEVFGGELFF.

The V and J genes are TRBV4-2 and TRBJ1-4; TRBD1 is a possible D gene (6 bases). The germline V gene has CDR1 LGHNA and CDR2 YNFKEQ. The CDR3 totals 16 residues. The ends were cut back, 0 bases at V and 4 bases at J, with 12 bases in the middle. The DNA for the CDR3 is TGTGCCAGCAGCCAAGATCCCACAGGGTATAATGAAAAACTGTTTTTT. This sequence encodes CASSQDPTGYNEKLFF.

This clone occurred once. V is TRBV7-9 and J is TRBJ1-2, with 8 nucleotides matching TRBD1. The germline V gene has CDR1 SEHNR and CDR2 FQNEAQ (reference sequence). The V and J ends lost 5 bases and 5 bases, in that order; junction bases with no gene match: 7. The CDR3 has 14 amino acids. Here the CDR3 reads CASSPSGTGYGYTF. Written as DNA, the CDR3 is TGTGCCAGCAGCCCTAGTGGGACAGGTTATGGCTACACCTTC.

Regarding this clone: The identical CDR3 is also encoded by other nucleotide sequences in the sample. The chain recombines TRBV24-1 with TRBJ2-1; 7 positions agree with TRBD1. Germline CDR1 and CDR2: KGHDR and SFDVKD. This CDR3 is 16 amino acids long. With 2 bases clipped from V and 4 bases from J, the junction kept 7 bases outside the gene matches. The CDR3 coding sequence is TGTGCCACCAGTGATTCCGGGACAGAAAATTACAATGAGCAGTTCTTC. It translates to CATSDSGTENYNEQFF.

CDR3 sequence: CARKQQEPYGYTF. Here the CDR3 DNA reads TGTGCCAGAAAGCAACAGGAACCCTATGGCTACACCTTC. This chain connects TRBV2 to TRBJ1-2; a possible D gene is TRBD1 (5 bases). The ends were cut back, 9 bases at V and 4 bases at J, with 15 bases in the middle. Germline V gives CDR1 SNHLY, CDR2 FYNNEI. This CDR3 comprises 13 residues.

The rearrangement uses TRBV5-6 and TRBJ1-2, with D possibly being TRBD1 (5 bases). Germline-derived CDR1 and CDR2 are SGHDT and YYEEEE. Trimming shortened V by 2 bases and J by 4 bases, and 18 bases separated the two germline ends. CDR3 size: 16 residues. The CDR3 DNA sequence: TGTGCCAGCAGCTTCGTGAGAATGGGGGGAATCTATGGCTACACCTTC. It translates to CASSFVRMGGIYGYTF.

The chain employs TRBV2 and TRBJ1-1; 7 bases fit TRBD1. Germline V CDR1 and CDR2: SNHLY, FYNNEI. The CDR3 is 14 residues long. The V and J ends lost 2 bases and 0 bases, in that order; junction bases with no gene match: 0. The CDR3 protein is CASSEQGVNTEAFF. CDR3 nucleotide sequence: TGTGCCAGCAGTGAACAGGGGGTGAACACTGAAGCTTTCTTT. The whole variable domain, remainder taken from reference TRBV2 and TRBJ1-1, is EPEVTQTPSHQVTQMGQEVILRCVPISNHLYFYWYRQILGQKVEFLVSFYNNEISEKSEIFDDQFSVERPDGSNFTLKIRSTKLEDSAMYFCASSEQGVNTEAFFGQGTRLTVV.

This rearrangement joins TRBV2 to TRBJ1-3, with a weak D call TRBD1 (5 bases). CDR3 size: 13 residues. V lost 8 bases and J 2 bases, leaving 10 bases between the germline ends. In germline, CDR1 is SNHLY, CDR2 FYNNEI. This chain's CDR3 is CASLLGAGNTIYF. The CDR3 DNA reads TGTGCCAGCCTGCTAGGGGCTGGAAACACCATATATTTT.

V is TRBV28 and J is TRBJ2-5, with 9 bases that match TRBD1. CDR3 length equals 14 residues. J lost 4 bases, V lost 8 bases, and 8 bases had no gene match. The V gene's germline CDR1 is MDHEN and CDR2 SYDVKM. The CDR3 bases are TGTGCCAGCTTGCGGGACAGGGTCGGAGAGACCCAGTACTTC. This sequence encodes CASLRDRVGETQYF.

V usage is TRBV6-4 and J usage is TRBJ1-6; 7 bases are a match to TRBD1. The CDR3 length is 14 residues. J lost 8 bases, V lost 6 bases, and 7 bases had no gene match. Germline CDR1 is MRHNA and CDR2 is SNTAGT. In DNA, the CDR3 is TGTGCCAGCAGGACCCGGACAGGAGATTCACCCCTCCACTTT. Protein product: CASRTRTGDSPLHF.

The chain links TRBV6-1 to TRBJ1-1; 11 bases are shared with TRBD1. V dropped 1 base and J dropped 7; count of bases not matched to a gene: 8. The CDR3 covers 16 residues. Germline CDR1 and CDR2: MNHNS and SASEGT. CDR3 sequence (DNA): TGTGCCAGCAGTGAAGGGGACAGGGGGTCCCGATTTGAAGCTTTCTTT. Translated, it gives CASSEGDRGSRFEAFF.

This clone was seen once. This chain connects TRBV5-6 to TRBJ2-7, with D tentatively TRBD2 (7 bases). The CDR3 has 13 residues. The V gene lost 1 base and the J gene lost 9 bases, with 14 bases spanning the gap. The V gene's germline CDR1 is SGHDT and CDR2 YYEEEE. CDR3 sequence: CASSLFRGAAQYF. The DNA for the CDR3 is TGTGCCAGCAGCTTGTTTCGGGGGGCCGCGCAGTACTTC.

In this sample, this clone turned up a few times. CDR3 nucleotides: TGTGCCAGCAGCCAAGGTTTACGGTACTACAATGAGCAGTTCTTC. Protein: CASSQGLRYYNEQFF. This chain joins TRBV14 and TRBJ2-1; D call uncertain. The CDR3 totals 15 residues. Deletions cut 1 base from V and 3 bases from J, with 10 bases between. The germline CDR1 and CDR2 sequences are SGHDN and FVKESK.